These 2 T cell receptor beta chains were all obtained from the same sample, sequenced in a study of regulatory T cells in long-lasting Graves disease. Arm-PCR of CDR3 regions and iRepertoire HTBI primers were the basis on which TCR beta libraries were built. TCRdb itself ran the multiplex PCR reads through MiXCR, one entry per CDR3 protein. The data show a few hundred thousand distinct CDR3 sequences, 16% seen once. The time point was: newly diagnosed GD, antithyroid drugs for less than 3 months. Making the TCR library involved RNA that had been extracted from PBMCs. Separately, the same data were catalogued under a study of T cells in Graves' hyperthyroidism and ophthalmopathy.

Sequenced material: peripheral blood mononuclear cells (PBMCs), taken at new diagnosis, from a patient treated with antithyroid drugs. The source of these receptors is a man aged 40-55 years with Graves disease.

This clonotype was detected many times. The rearrangement uses TRBV5-1 and TRBJ2-7; 8 nucleotides line up with TRBD2. From germline, CDR1 is SGHRS and CDR2 YFSETQ. Trimming removed 4 bases from V and 0 bases from J; junction bases left unmatched: 9. This CDR3 spans 16 amino acids. The CDR3 DNA reads TGCGCCAGCAGCCCGGGGGGGACTAGTCGCTCCTACGAGCAGTACTTC. Translation gives CASSPGGTSRSYEQYF.

At least ten counts were recorded for this clonotype. The rearrangement links TRBV6-1 to TRBJ1-4, with D uncertain. Trimming left V 3 bases short and J 12 bases short, with 14 bases between. CDR1 is MNHNS and CDR2 is SASEGT in the germline V gene. The CDR3 is 13 amino acids. CDR3 sequence reads: CASSDRRVSELFF. Here the CDR3 DNA reads TGTGCCAGCAGTGACAGGAGGGTTTCCGAACTGTTTTTT.